The subject of this entry is one T cell receptor (beta chain). Its antigen remains unknown. Germline-derived CDR1 and CDR2 are MNHEY and SMNVEV (reference sequence). The V and J ends lost 1 base and 2 bases respectively, with 16 bases between them. The CDR3 spans 17 residues. This record belongs to a study of cytomegalovirus exposure and HLA in healthy donors. The PCR made use of 60 Vbeta and 13 Jbeta primers. This table comes from immunoSEQ multiplex PCR, and its TCRdb copy is limited to in-frame clones, with some not included. The table includes roughly 70,000 clones, roughly four fifths detected once. Whole-study findings and limits: HLA allele associations emerged for 16,951 TCR beta sequences in a later analysis, at 0.05 false discovery rate. When a later analysis compared HLA-associated TCR beta chains with equally common others, the HLA-associated chains turned out to be more clonally expanded and to have lower generation probabilities.

Sequenced material: PBMCs. The TCR was taken from a man aged 45 to 65 in good health and CMV-seronegative. V is TRBV27 and J is TRBJ2-3; possible D gene TRBD2, 7 bases. Here the CDR3 reads CASSLLGGPILTDTQYF. Written as DNA, the CDR3 is TGTGCCAGCAGTTTATTGGGGGGGCCGATTCTCACAGATACGCAGTATTTT.